These 27 T cell receptor beta chains came from one sample sequenced in a study of shared clonotypes between healthy human individuals. Sequencing was performed with immunoSEQ multiplex PCR; in TCRdb, only in-frame clones are kept and a portion is missing. The profile covers 660,000 or so clones, with approximately 96% appearing a single time and approximately 0.1% taken by the ten largest. CD8 cells classed as naive were CD45RO-negative and positively selected for CCR7, excluding terminally differentiated effector memory CD45RA+ cells. The sequencing sample was made of naive CD8+ T cells sorted from blood. These receptors all come from a woman in her thirties in good health.

This clone is a singleton in its sample. The gene calls are TRBV29-1 and TRBJ2-3; TRBD2 aligns across 13 bases. The CDR3 is 16 residues long. V was clipped by 4 bases and J by 6 bases; unmatched bases: 10. Germline CDR1 reads SQVTM; CDR2 reads ANQGSEA. The CDR3 here is CSVGGTSGKTVDTQYF. In DNA form, the CDR3 reads TGCAGCGTTGGGGGGACTAGCGGGAAGACAGTTGATACGCAGTATTTT.

The chain links TRBV29-1 to TRBJ2-7; 11 positions agree with TRBD2. CDR1 and CDR2 (germline): SQVTM, ANQGSEA. This CDR3 is 13 amino acids long. With 6 bases clipped from V and 1 base from J, the junction kept 2 bases outside the gene matches. CDR3 coding DNA: TGCAGCGTATTAGCGGGAGGGTCCTACGAGCAGTACTTC. Its translation: CSVLAGGSYEQYF.

This chain links TRBV15 with TRBJ2-5, with 12 bases identical to TRBD2. The CDR3 consists of 17 residues. Germline V gene lookup returns CDR1 LNHNV and CDR2 YYDKDF (reference sequence). The V and J ends lost 0 bases and 4 bases, in that order; junction bases with no gene match: 6. CDR3 nucleotides: TGTGCCACCAGCAGAGATCTCGCTAGCGGGAGGGGAGAGACCCAGTACTTC. Translating gives CATSRDLASGRGETQYF.

V is TRBV25-1 and J is TRBJ2-3; the D gene is possibly TRBD2 (6 bases). The length of the CDR3 is 16 residues. Trimming shortened V by 1 base and J by 4 bases, and 15 bases separated the two germline ends. Germline CDR1 is MGHDK and CDR2 is SYGVNS. CDR3 DNA sequence: TGTGCCAGCAGTGAATTGGGGGGTGAAGGCGCAGATACGCAGTATTTT. Its translation is CASSELGGEGADTQYF.

The chain combines TRBV2 with TRBJ1-1, with TRBD1 matching over 7 bases. Trimming at V came to 6 bases and at J to 0 bases, leaving 1 base not matched to a gene. Germline V gene data show CDR1 as SNHLY and CDR2 as FYNNEI. The CDR3 runs to 13 residues. DNA for the CDR3: TGTGCCAGCAGGACAGGGCTGAACACTGAAGCTTTCTTT. It specifies CASRTGLNTEAFF.

V and J are TRBV6-6 and TRBJ2-3; the match to TRBD2 covers 8 bases. This CDR3 contains 15 residues. Germline CDR1 MNHNY, CDR2 SVGAGI (reference sequence). V shed 0 bases, J shed 3 bases, and the junction held 2 bases outside the gene matches. The CDR3 DNA reads TGTGCCAGCAGTTACTCCCGGGGGGGAACAGATACGCAGTATTTT. Its protein is CASSYSRGGTDTQYF.

The chain links TRBV9 to TRBJ2-7; tentative D call: TRBD1 (5 bases). V lost 3 bases to trimming and J lost 0 bases, with 10 bases between them. This CDR3 spans 14 amino acids. Germline CDR1 is SGDLS and CDR2 is YYNGEE. CDR3: CASSAQGSSYEQYF. CDR3 sequence (DNA): TGTGCCAGCAGCGCCCAGGGAAGCTCCTACGAGCAGTACTTC.

This sequence joins TRBV28 and TRBJ2-2; 10 nucleotides agree with TRBD1. The CDR3 is made up of 14 amino acids. The junction had 4 bases not matched to a gene; V was cut back by 5 bases and J by 7 bases. The germline CDR1 and CDR2 sequences are MDHEN and SYDVKM. The CDR3 DNA is TGTGCCAGCAGTCCGGACAGGGGGGTCGGGGAGCTGTTTTTT. Its translation is CASSPDRGVGELFF. The whole variable domain, filled in from reference TRBV28 and TRBJ2-2, reads DVKVTQSSRYLVKRTGEKVFLECVQDMDHENMFWYRQDPGLGLRLIYFSYDVKMKEKGDIPEGYSVSREKKERFSLILESASTNQTSMYLCASSPDRGVGELFFGEGSRLTVL.

The chain uses TRBV11-2 and TRBJ2-1; TRBD2 aligns across 10 bases. V lost 5 bases to trimming and J lost 10 bases; unmatched junction nucleotides: 20. The CDR3 consists of 18 residues. Germline V lookup: CDR1 SGHAT, CDR2 FQNNGV. CDR3 nucleotide sequence: TGTGCCAGCAGCATAAACCTATTAGCGGGGGGTACCTTTAAAGAGCAGTTCTTC. Residues: CASSINLLAGGTFKEQFF. The full variable domain, rest sourced from reference TRBV11-2 and TRBJ2-1, is EAGVAQSPRYKIIEKRQSVAFWCNPISGHATLYWYQQILGQGPKLLIQFQNNGVVDDSQLPKDRFSAERLKGVDSTLKIQPAKLEDSAVYLCASSINLLAGGTFKEQFFGPGTRLTVL.

This chain connects TRBV9 to TRBJ2-1, with 9 bases matching TRBD2. Germline CDR1 reads SGDLS; CDR2 reads YYNGEE. V was clipped by 2 bases and J by 3 bases; unmatched bases: 9. The CDR3 extends over 17 amino acids. The CDR3 region has the DNA TGTGCCAGCAGCGTGCCCAGCGGGAGGCCTAGCTACAATGAGCAGTTCTTC. Its translation is CASSVPSGRPSYNEQFF.

The rearrangement joins TRBV2 to TRBJ1-2, with D possibly TRBD1 on 5 matching bases. CDR3 size: 12 residues. Germline CDR1 is SNHLY and CDR2 is FYNNEI. V was cut by 7 bases and J by 6 bases, with 12 bases left in between. The CDR3 spells CASNTEGNGYTF. The CDR3 DNA follows: TGTGCCAGCAACACGGAGGGGAATGGCTACACCTTC.

This rearrangement joins TRBV28 to TRBJ2-7, with 7 bases identical to TRBD2. The CDR3 is made up of 16 amino acids. V shed 6 bases and J 2 bases; nucleotides not matched to a gene: 13. CDR1 is MDHEN, CDR2 SYDVKM, per germline. CDR3 sequence (DNA): TGTGCCAGCAGATCCCCCGGTAGCGGGCCAACCTACGAGCAGTACTTC. Protein: CASRSPGSGPTYEQYF.

CDR3 nucleotide sequence: TGTGCCAGCAGCCAAGTCTTAGGGGAGATGAACACTGAAGCTTTCTTT. This sequence encodes CASSQVLGEMNTEAFF. V and J are TRBV14 and TRBJ1-1; a weak D match, TRBD1 (5 bases). Per the germline V gene, CDR1 is SGHDN and CDR2 is FVKESK. Trimming took off 1 base at V and 0 bases at J, with 12 bases between the two ends. The CDR3 length is 16 residues.

The chain joins TRBV7-9 to TRBJ1-3; D ambiguous. Germline V lookup: CDR1 SEHNR, CDR2 FQNEAQ (reference sequence). With 7 bases removed from V and 1 base from J, the gap between germline ends came to 8 bases. The length of the CDR3 is 13 residues. The CDR3 is CASTSGSGNTIYF. The CDR3 DNA reads as TGTGCCAGCACCTCAGGTTCTGGAAACACCATATATTTT.

This chain connects TRBV11-2 to TRBJ1-5; D is possibly TRBD1 (6 bases). V was pared by 5 bases and J by 7 bases, with 12 bases between. From germline, CDR1 is SGHAT and CDR2 FQNNGV. The CDR3 spans 13 residues. CDR3 residues: CASSEAGEQPQHF. CDR3 bases: TGTGCCAGCAGCGAGGCAGGGGAGCAGCCCCAGCATTTT.

The chain is built from TRBV4-1 and TRBJ2-7, with TRBD2 matching 10 bases. Germline V gene lookup returns CDR1 MGHRA and CDR2 YSYEKL. The V segment lost 2 bases and the J segment 3 bases; nucleotides outside the gene matches: 4. This CDR3 is built from 15 residues. Written as DNA, the CDR3 is TGCGCCAGCAGCCAAACTAGCGGGGCGATCTACGAGCAGTACTTC. This gives the protein CASSQTSGAIYEQYF.

The chain has TRBV7-8 and TRBJ2-7; tentatively, D is TRBD1 (5 bases). The CDR3 sequence is 14 residues long. V shed 2 bases and J shed 3 bases, with 11 bases lying between them. CDR1 is SGHVS and CDR2 is FQNEAQ in the germline V gene. CDR3 residues: CASSLSRARYEQYF. In DNA form, the CDR3 reads TGTGCCAGCAGCTTAAGCAGGGCCCGCTACGAGCAGTACTTC.

The chain combines TRBV28 with TRBJ2-5; the match to TRBD1 covers 8 bases. Per the germline V gene, CDR1 is MDHEN and CDR2 is SYDVKM. V was clipped by 2 bases and J by 0 bases; unmatched bases: 8. The CDR3 consists of 17 residues. CDR3: CASSLGSEDRDQETQYF. The CDR3 nucleotides read TGTGCCAGCAGTTTAGGTTCAGAGGACAGGGACCAAGAGACCCAGTACTTC.

The chain has TRBV6-5 and TRBJ2-7; D possibly corresponds to TRBD2 (5 bases). With 0 bases removed from V and 8 bases from J, the gap between germline ends came to 11 bases. The CDR3 extends over 13 amino acids. Germline V gene data show CDR1 as MNHEY and CDR2 as SVGAGI. The CDR3 region has the DNA TGTGCCAGCAGTTACTCGATGCGGGCCCAGCAGTACTTC. Translated: CASSYSMRAQQYF.

The chain links TRBV27 to TRBJ2-5; D may match TRBD1 or TRBD2 (5 bases each). This CDR3 has 15 amino acids. The germline V and J ends were trimmed by 4 bases and 1 base, with 13 bases remaining between them. The germline gives CDR1 MNHEY, CDR2 SMNVEV (reference sequence). The CDR3 sequence is CASSWLAGTQETQYF. DNA of the CDR3: TGTGCCAGCAGTTGGTTAGCAGGGACCCAAGAGACCCAGTACTTC.

The chain employs TRBV27 and TRBJ2-7; the D gene is possibly TRBD2 (6 bases). CDR3 size: 15 residues. CDR1 is MNHEY, CDR2 SMNVEV, per germline (reference sequence). V lost 3 bases and J lost 1, with 13 bases in between. The CDR3 DNA sequence: TGTGCCAGCAGTTTCCTAGCGTCTAGTTCCTACGAGCAGTACTTC. Translation: CASSFLASSSYEQYF.

This clone was picked up one time. V usage is TRBV10-3 and J usage is TRBJ2-7; no clear D gene. Per the germline V gene, CDR1 is ENHRY and CDR2 is SYGVKD. Trimming left V 8 bases short and J 0 bases short, with 8 bases between. This CDR3 has 12 amino acids. The CDR3 nucleotides are TGTGCCATCTTGGACGACTCCTACGAGCAGTACTTC. Protein product: CAILDDSYEQYF.

The chain links TRBV28 to TRBJ1-1; no clear D gene. Trimming removed 3 bases from V and 1 base from J, with 18 bases in between. This CDR3 spans 17 amino acids. Germline CDR1 and CDR2: MDHEN and SYDVKM. The CDR3 sequence is CASSFGRVKLGNTEAFF. The CDR3 nucleotides are TGTGCCAGCAGTTTTGGCAGAGTTAAACTGGGGAACACTGAAGCTTTCTTT.

This sequence joins TRBV10-1 and TRBJ2-7; D is unresolved. The V gene lost 10 bases and the J gene lost 2 bases, with 6 bases spanning the gap. The length of the CDR3 is 10 residues. Germline assignment: CDR1 WNHNN and CDR2 SYGVQD (reference sequence). CDR3 DNA: TGCGCCACTAATCCCTACGAGCAGTACTTC. This gives the protein CATNPYEQYF.

This chain joins TRBV30 and TRBJ2-5; the match to TRBD1 covers 8 bases. The V and J ends lost 1 base and 5 bases, in that order; junction bases with no gene match: 9. This CDR3 contains 15 residues. Looked up from germline, CDR1 is GTSNPN and CDR2 is SVGIG (reference sequence). Here the CDR3 DNA reads TGTGCCTGGAGTGGGGGTCAGGGGGCGAGGGAGACCCAGTACTTC. Protein product: CAWSGGQGARETQYF.

The chain employs TRBV5-1 and TRBJ1-2; 9 bases fit TRBD1. CDR1 and CDR2 from the germline V gene are SGHRS and YFSETQ. J was trimmed by 6 bases and V by 4 bases; bases with no gene match: 10. This CDR3 spans 15 amino acids. The CDR3 spells CASSPRGTGKDGYTF. The CDR3 DNA sequence: TGCGCCAGCAGCCCGAGGGGGACAGGGAAGGATGGCTACACCTTC.

The chain joins TRBV19 to TRBJ1-2; D uncertain. Germline lookup yields CDR1 LNHDA and CDR2 SQIVND (reference sequence). The V end was cut by 1 base, the J end by 4 bases, with 10 bases between. The CDR3 has 14 amino acids. This CDR3 reads CASSIGASSYGYTF. In DNA, the CDR3 is TGTGCCAGTAGTATAGGGGCGTCGAGCTATGGCTACACCTTC.